This T cell receptor beta chain was observed in a study of T-cell reconstitution after alpha-beta-depleted transplantation in children. Notes on the study in general: Several hundred expanded graft clones reportedly supplied alpha-beta T cells about two months after transplant. The origin of high day-60 TCRbeta diversity in some patients lay in surviving recipient T cells and thymic progenitors. A year post-transplant, T-cell counts and diversity derived mostly from newly produced T cells.

The V end lost 4 bases, the J end lost 9 bases, and 9 bases lay between the germline ends. From germline, CDR1 is MNHEY and CDR2 SVGAGI. This CDR3 contains 12 residues. A few counts support this clonotype. Its specificity is unknown. A TCRbeta library incorporating unique molecular identifiers was prepared. TCRdb re-derived calls from the PCR reads in MiXCR, one entry per CDR3 protein. The sample has approximately 130,000 distinct CDR3 sequences, around 9.8% seen once. The gene calls are TRBV6-5 and TRBJ1-4; maybe TRBD1 (5 bases). Material: PBMCs, mostly from graft donor cells, obtained 180 days after TCRalphabeta/CD19-depleted stem cell transplant. This TCR was sampled from a girl under two years old who had a stem cell transplant for combined immunodeficiency, so the T cells may come from the graft donor. The CDR3 region has the DNA TGTGCCAGCAGTTTTGACAGACAAAAACTGTTTTTT. It specifies CASSFDRQKLFF.